The 5 T cell receptor beta chains in this list originate from one sample, sequenced in a study of CD8+ T cells in alopecia areata. Documented treatment: oral pan-JAK inhibitor, 5-10 mg twice daily. RNA extraction and reverse transcription yielded cDNA as sequencing template. Profiled with immunoSEQ multiplex PCR; TCRdb holds only in-frame clones, not every one. The data hold approximately 200,000 clones, with approximately 60% observed a single time. The sequencing here drew on CD4+ T cells sorted from blood, taken at week 4, from a patient treated with tofacitinib. The origin of the receptors is a human donor with alopecia areata.

This clone has only a few counts. The chain joins TRBV2 to TRBJ2-3; the D gene is possibly TRBD2 (7 bases). The CDR3 loop spans 17 amino acids. The germline V gene has CDR1 SNHLY and CDR2 FYNNEI. V lost 4 bases to trimming and J lost 0 bases, with 17 bases between them. The CDR3 coding sequence is TGTGCCAGCAGTGCCGGGGGGCAGAGGCCTAGCACAGATACGCAGTATTTT. This codes for CASSAGGQRPSTDTQYF.

The genes are TRBV7-3 and TRBJ1-4, with TRBD1 as a possible D gene (5 bases). In germline, CDR1 is SGHTA, CDR2 FQGTGA. The length of the CDR3 is 11 residues. CDR3 in amino acids: CAGRVNEKLFF. Here the CDR3 DNA reads TGTGCTGGCAGGGTTAATGAAAAACTGTTTTTT.

CDR3 nucleotides: TGTGCCTGGAGTCCCACAGGGGTCGGCTACACCTTC. This sequence encodes CAWSPTGVGYTF. V gene TRBV30 combines with J gene TRBJ1-2; 7 positions agree with TRBD1. The CDR3 is 12 amino acids. The V segment lost 2 bases and the J segment 8 bases; nucleotides outside the gene matches: 5. CDR1 GTSNPN and CDR2 SVGIG come from the germline V gene (reference sequence).

CDR3 nucleotide sequence: TGTGCCAGCAGCGTAGACGGGGGAGACACAGATACGCAGTATTTT. Its protein product is CASSVDGGDTDTQYF. The chain is built from TRBV9 and TRBJ2-3, with D possibly matching TRBD2 (6 bases). This CDR3 has 15 amino acids. Germline CDR1 reads SGDLS; CDR2 reads YYNGEE. V lost 0 bases and J lost 2, with 10 bases in between.

The genes are TRBV18 and TRBJ2-7, with D maybe TRBD2 (5 bases). CDR3 length: 13 amino acids. CDR1 is KGHSH and CDR2 is LQKENI in the germline V gene. The ends were cut back, 4 bases at V and 7 bases at J, with 14 bases in the middle. Here the CDR3 reads CASSLERVREQYF. In DNA form, the CDR3 reads TGTGCCAGCTCACTCGAGAGGGTGAGAGAGCAGTACTTC.